One and the same sample provided the 25 T cell receptor beta chains below, sequenced in a study of CD8 T cells in ankylosing spondylitis. TCRdb reprocessed the 5' RACE reads via MiXCR and lists one record per CDR3 protein. The table has 250,000 to 300,000 distinct CDR3 sequences, 18% seen once. The sample was blood, either unsorted or a sorted T cell fraction (not recorded which). The source is a male donor with ankylosing spondylitis or in good health (not recorded which).

This clonotype was seen more than once but under ten times. The chain joins TRBV6-1 to TRBJ2-1; 16 nucleotides align to TRBD2. CDR1 and CDR2 from the germline V gene are MNHNS and SASEGT. The CDR3 sequence is 15 residues long. The V gene end was trimmed by 6 bases and the J gene end by 9 bases; junction bases not matched to a gene: 5. The CDR3 DNA follows: TGTGCCAGCAGGCCCGGGACTAGCGGGAGGGGTGAGCAGTTCTTC. Translating gives CASRPGTSGRGEQFF.

This clonotype turned up a few times. The rearrangement links TRBV9 to TRBJ2-1, with 11 bases that match TRBD2. Germline lookup yields CDR1 SGDLS and CDR2 YYNGEE. V lost 2 bases and J lost 5; bases outside the gene matches: 3. CDR3 length: 15 amino acids. The CDR3 protein is CASSVLLAGDNEQFF. The CDR3, as DNA: TGTGCCAGCAGCGTTTTACTAGCGGGAGACAATGAGCAGTTCTTC. Filled out from reference TRBV9 and TRBJ2-1, the complete variable domain reads DSGVTQTPKHLITATGQRVTLRCSPRSGDLSVYWYQQSLDQGLQFLIQYYNGEERAKGNILERFSAQQFPDLHSELNLSSLELGDSALYFCASSVLLAGDNEQFFGPGTRLTVL.

This clonotype was recorded at least ten times. V gene TRBV29-1 combines with J gene TRBJ1-5; D unclear. Trimming took 6 bases from V and 1 from J, leaving 10 bases between them. Germline CDR1 reads SQVTM; CDR2 reads ANQGSEA. The CDR3 totals 13 residues. CDR3 residues: CSVASDSNQPQHF. The CDR3, as DNA: TGCAGCGTCGCGTCGGACAGCAATCAGCCCCAGCATTTT. Full variable domain (rest looked up from reference TRBV29-1 and TRBJ1-5): SAVISQKPSRDICQRGTSLTIQCQVDSQVTMMFWYRQQPGQSLTLIATANQGSEATYESGFVIDKFPISRPNLTFSTLTVSNMSPEDSSIYLCSVASDSNQPQHFGDGTRLSIL.

The genes are TRBV28 and TRBJ2-7, with no clear D. Germline-derived CDR1 and CDR2 are MDHEN and SYDVKM. V was cut by 7 bases and J by 2 bases, with 9 bases left in between. This CDR3 spans 12 amino acids. CDR3 nucleotide sequence: TGTGCCAGCAAGGCAGAAACCTACGAGCAGTACTTC. As protein: CASKAETYEQYF.

This clonotype was picked up a small number of times. The chain uses TRBV29-1 and TRBJ2-7; 13 bases match TRBD2. Germline CDR1 and CDR2: SQVTM and ANQGSEA. Unmatched junction bases numbered 8, after V lost 6 bases and J lost 6 bases. CDR3 length equals 14 residues. This chain's CDR3 is CSVDGLAGVFEQYF. The CDR3 nucleotides read TGCAGCGTCGATGGACTAGCGGGAGTCTTCGAGCAGTACTTC.

This clonotype has a handful of counts. J is TRBJ2-2 and V is TRBV9, with 10 nucleotides matching TRBD2. CDR1 and CDR2 from the germline V gene are SGDLS and YYNGEE. Unmatched junction bases numbered 3, after V lost 3 bases and J lost 1 base. This CDR3 contains 16 residues. The CDR3 here is CASSGGLAENTGELFF. The CDR3 bases are TGTGCCAGCAGCGGAGGACTAGCGGAGAACACCGGGGAGCTGTTTTTT.

This clonotype has more than one count but fewer than ten. The chain links TRBV9 to TRBJ1-6, with TRBD1 identical over 7 bases. V shed 4 bases, J shed 5 bases, and the junction held 6 bases outside the gene matches. The CDR3 spans 15 residues. The germline gives CDR1 SGDLS, CDR2 YYNGEE. The chain's CDR3 is CASSSSTGNNSPLHF. The CDR3 nucleotides read TGTGCCAGCAGCTCCTCGACAGGGAATAATTCACCCCTCCACTTT.

This chain uses TRBV27 with TRBJ2-7, with unresolved D. Germline V CDR1 and CDR2: MNHEY, SMNVEV (reference sequence). The CDR3 runs 15 residues. Trimming stripped 8 bases from V and 0 bases from J, with 17 bases between. In nucleotides, the CDR3 is TGTGCCAGCGCCGCACCGTACAAGAGCTCCTACGAGCAGTACTTC. Its protein product is CASAAPYKSSYEQYF.

The genes are TRBV6-5 and TRBJ2-5; TRBD1 aligns across 7 bases. The germline V gene has CDR1 MNHEY and CDR2 SVGAGI. This CDR3 contains 16 residues. V was pared by 3 bases and J by 4 bases, with 11 bases of the junction left unmatched. Here the CDR3 DNA reads TGTGCCAGCAGTTATCGAAGACAGGGAATAGGAGAGACCCAGTACTTC. Protein: CASSYRRQGIGETQYF.

This rearrangement joins TRBV15 to TRBJ2-7; D is possibly TRBD1 or TRBD2 (5 bases each). Trimming stripped 4 bases from V and 0 bases from J, with 13 bases between. Per germline, CDR1 LNHNV and CDR2 YYDKDF (reference sequence). The CDR3 length is 15 residues. For the CDR3, the DNA is TGTGCCACCAGCAAAAATACCGGGACCTCCTACGAGCAGTACTTC. It translates to CATSKNTGTSYEQYF.

This clonotype was observed many times. The genes are TRBV29-1 and TRBJ2-2; D remains ambiguous. From germline, CDR1 is SQVTM and CDR2 ANQGSEA. The V gene lost 4 bases and the J gene lost 0 bases, with 9 bases spanning the gap. This CDR3 comprises 14 residues. The CDR3 DNA reads as TGCAGCGTTGGTTTTACGGCGAACACCGGGGAGCTGTTTTTT. The encoded protein is CSVGFTANTGELFF.

A word on this clonotype: Germline and junction disagree at one end, which may indicate a read error. This chain uses TRBV7-9 with TRBJ2-1; weak D call: TRBD2 (6 bases). The CDR3 is 15 residues long. Germline V CDR1 and CDR2: SEHNR, FQNEAQ (reference sequence). The CDR3 sequence: CASRGVLEGGNEQLF. DNA of the CDR3: TGTGCCAGCAGAGGGGTCTTGGAGGGAGGCAATGAGCAGCTCTTC.

The rearrangement joins TRBV29-1 to TRBJ2-2, with 8 bases matching TRBD1. The CDR3 runs 14 residues. J gave up 5 bases and V 6 bases, and 8 bases lay outside the gene matches. Germline V CDR1 and CDR2: SQVTM, ANQGSEA. CDR3 region: CSVRTGGGTGELFF. The CDR3 region has the DNA TGCAGCGTCCGTACAGGGGGAGGTACCGGGGAGCTGTTTTTT.

V is TRBV4-2 and J is TRBJ2-7; D remains ambiguous. Trimming removed 3 bases at V and 0 bases at J, with 21 bases between. CDR3 length: 18 amino acids. Germline CDR1 reads LGHNA; CDR2 reads YNFKEQ. CDR3 sequence: CASSQPSISGVFSYEQYF. In nucleotides, the CDR3 is TGTGCCAGCAGCCAGCCTTCGATTTCTGGGGTCTTCTCCTACGAGCAGTACTTC.

The chain links TRBV5-1 to TRBJ2-1; 10 bases map to TRBD2. Germline trimming cut 4 bases from V and 7 bases from J; bases unmatched to any gene: 11. The CDR3 is made up of 16 amino acids. The germline CDR1 and CDR2 sequences are SGHRS and YFSETQ. CDR3 DNA sequence: TGCGCCAGCAGCGTAGACCCGAGCGGGGGGGGGAATGAGCAGTTCTTC. It is translated as CASSVDPSGGGNEQFF.

The sample holds one count of this clonotype. This rearrangement joins TRBV7-2 to TRBJ2-5; unclear D gene. CDR1 and CDR2 (germline): SGHTA, FQGNSA. V was cut by 5 bases and J by 0 bases, with 10 bases left in between. This CDR3 contains 14 residues. The CDR3 spells CASSPAANQETQYF. CDR3 bases: TGTGCCAGCAGCCCGGCGGCTAACCAAGAGACCCAGTACTTC.

The CDR3 region has the DNA TGCGCCAGCAGCCCTTCTGACGGGAGCACTGAAGCTTTCTTT. Its translation is CASSPSDGSTEAFF. The chain uses TRBV4-3 and TRBJ1-1; D is undetermined. From germline, CDR1 is LGHNA and CDR2 YSLEER. The V end lost 4 bases, the J end lost 4 bases, and 13 bases lay between the germline ends. The CDR3 loop spans 14 amino acids.

The J gene is TRBJ2-3, the V gene TRBV7-2; a possible D gene is TRBD2 (5 bases). V lost 5 bases and J 3 bases, leaving 9 bases between the germline ends. Looked up from germline, CDR1 is SGHTA and CDR2 is FQGNSA. There are 13 residues in the CDR3. The CDR3 sequence is CASSPEGTDTQYF. In DNA, the CDR3 is TGTGCCAGCAGCCCAGAGGGTACAGATACGCAGTATTTT.

In this sample, this clonotype turned up a few times. CDR3 sequence (DNA): TGTGCCAGCAGTTTCGGCGGGGGTAGGGAAAAACTGTTTTTT. Translated, it gives CASSFGGGREKLFF. V is TRBV12-3 or TRBV12-4 and J is TRBJ1-4; D is perhaps TRBD1 (5 bases). V lost 3 bases and J 8 bases, leaving 13 bases between the germline ends. This CDR3 region has 14 residues.

This clonotype was recorded a few times. The CDR3 region is CASSLWTDRPQETQYF. The CDR3 DNA reads TGCGCCAGCAGCTTGTGGACCGACAGGCCCCAAGAGACCCAGTACTTC. The rearrangement joins TRBV5-1 to TRBJ2-5; D might be TRBD1 (6 bases). Germline-derived CDR1 and CDR2 are SGHRS and YFSETQ. CDR3 length: 16 amino acids. Deletions cut 1 base from V and 1 base from J, with 14 bases between. Complete variable domain (other parts from reference TRBV5-1 and TRBJ2-5): KAGVTQTPRYLIKTRGQQVTLSCSPISGHRSVSWYQQTPGQGLQFLFEYFSETQRNKGNFPGRFSGRQFSNSRSEMNVSTLELGDSALYLCASSLWTDRPQETQYFGPGTRLLVL.

The chain has TRBV4-1 and TRBJ2-7, with D hard to call. CDR1 is MGHRA and CDR2 is YSYEKL in the germline V gene. This CDR3 region has 14 residues. The V and J ends lost 1 base and 2 bases respectively, with 9 bases between them. The CDR3: CASSQVETPYEQYF. CDR3 coding DNA: TGCGCCAGCAGCCAAGTGGAGACACCCTACGAGCAGTACTTC.

This clonotype has at least ten counts. The chain recombines TRBV6-5 with TRBJ1-5, with TRBD1 matching over 7 bases. Losses at the gene ends were 2 bases for V and 7 bases for J; bases not matched to a gene: 8. Germline assignment: CDR1 MNHEY and CDR2 SVGAGI. CDR3 length: 15 amino acids. Written as DNA, the CDR3 is TGTGCCAGCAGTTACCCCGACAGGGCGGGACAGCCCCAGCATTTT. It codes for CASSYPDRAGQPQHF.

A few counts support this clonotype. The rearrangement uses TRBV29-1 and TRBJ2-3, with D hard to call. The CDR3 consists of 15 residues. The V gene's germline CDR1 is SQVTM and CDR2 ANQGSEA. Trimming took 2 bases from V and 1 from J, leaving 13 bases between them. The CDR3 coding sequence is TGCAGCGTTGAAACCGCTAGACCTGGCACAGATACGCAGTATTTT. This gives the protein CSVETARPGTDTQYF.

This clonotype has just a few counts. The chain recombines TRBV27 with TRBJ2-1, with D tentatively TRBD2 (5 bases). From germline, CDR1 is MNHEY and CDR2 SMNVEV (reference sequence). V lost 5 bases and J lost 2, with 16 bases in between. CDR3 length: 16 amino acids. In DNA form, the CDR3 reads TGTGCCAGCAGTCTTATCGGGGAAGTAGCCTACAATGAGCAGTTCTTC. Encoded protein: CASSLIGEVAYNEQFF.

This chain links TRBV4-1 with TRBJ2-7, with D tentatively TRBD1 (5 bases). V shed 0 bases and J shed 0 bases, with 12 bases lying between them. Germline V CDR1 and CDR2: MGHRA, YSYEKL. This CDR3 is 16 amino acids long. The chain's CDR3 is CASSQDPRQSSYEQYF. DNA for the CDR3: TGCGCCAGCAGCCAAGATCCCAGACAGAGCTCCTACGAGCAGTACTTC.